The 7 T cell receptor beta chains in this list originate from one sample, sequenced in a study of vaccination effects on CD4 cells after COVID-19. Expansion with viral peptide pools was applied to antigen-specific CD4+ T cells by the ViraFEST assay prior to sequencing. Culture proceeded for approximately 10 days, and CD4+ T cells were then isolated. Among the vaccine recipients, none had a prior SARS-CoV-2 infection, and nucleocapsid antibodies were negative. Antigen specificity for these receptors is unknown. Measured with immunoSEQ multiplex PCR; TCRdb has only the in-frame clones, and not every one. Counted here are about 43,000 clones, about 80% occurring once; the ten biggest clones make up roughly 10%. The starting material was CD4+ T cells from PBMCs cultured with SARS-CoV-2 spike peptides, obtained before COVID-19 vaccination. Receptor source: a human donor who received a COVID-19 vaccine.

This clone was observed once. The chain combines TRBV7-3 with TRBJ1-1; D gene unclear. V was trimmed by 5 bases and J by 10 bases, leaving 17 bases between them. Germline V gives CDR1 SGHTA, CDR2 FQGTGA. The CDR3 is 13 amino acids. Here the CDR3 DNA reads TGTGCCAGCAGCCCCCAAGGAGGGATGGGAGCTTTCTTT. Amino acid sequence: CASSPQGGMGAFF.

The rearrangement uses TRBV24-1 and TRBJ1-1; possible D gene TRBD1, 5 bases. Germline CDR1 KGHDR, CDR2 SFDVKD. Trimming shortened V by 5 bases and J by 5 bases, and 11 bases separated the two germline ends. This CDR3 spans 13 amino acids. The CDR3 spells CATSVAGTTEAFF. CDR3 coding DNA: TGTGCCACCAGTGTGGCGGGGACGACTGAAGCTTTCTTT.

This clone has more than one count but fewer than ten. The gene calls are TRBV5-8 and TRBJ1-5; D remains ambiguous. The CDR3 consists of 12 residues. The germline V gene encodes CDR1 SGHTS and CDR2 YDEGEE. V gave up 5 bases and J gave up 6 bases, with 9 bases separating them. The CDR3 nucleotides read TGTGCCAGCAGTGGGAGGAGTCAGCCCCAGCATTTT. Translating it yields CASSGRSQPQHF.

The CDR3 protein is CAVTGQTNSPLHF. CDR3 DNA sequence: TGTGCCGTGACGGGACAGACTAATTCACCCCTCCACTTT. This sequence joins TRBV10-3 and TRBJ1-6, with 7 positions matching TRBD1. The junction had 7 bases not matched to a gene; V was cut back by 11 bases and J by 6 bases. The germline gives CDR1 ENHRY, CDR2 SYGVKD. This CDR3 has 13 amino acids.

The rearrangement links TRBV2 to TRBJ2-7; D not certain. Per the germline V gene, CDR1 is SNHLY and CDR2 is FYNNEI. There are 17 residues in the CDR3. V shed 3 bases and J shed 0 bases, with 18 bases lying between them. In nucleotides, the CDR3 is TGTGCCAGCAGTGATATATCGGCGACGGAGAGCTCCTACGAGCAGTACGTC. This gives the protein CASSDISATESSYEQYV.

The chain is built from TRBV28 and TRBJ1-5, with 7 bases matching TRBD1. The length of the CDR3 is 15 residues. The trim removed 7 bases at V and 4 bases at J, leaving 10 bases unmatched. CDR1 MDHEN and CDR2 SYDVKM come from the germline V gene. CDR3 in amino acids: CASTFGDRANQPQHF. The CDR3 DNA sequence: TGTGCCAGCACTTTTGGGGACAGAGCTAATCAGCCCCAGCATTTT.

This clone has a single count. The chain joins TRBV5-6 to TRBJ1-3; no firm D call. The CDR3 runs to 13 residues. V was clipped by 1 base and J by 7 bases, with 9 bases between them. Germline values: CDR1 SGHDT, CDR2 YYEEEE. CDR3: CASSLTLKNTIYF. Written as DNA, the CDR3 is TGTGCCAGCAGCTTGACCCTCAAGAACACCATATATTTT. The full variable domain, in which reference TRBV5-6 and TRBJ1-3 provide the parts outside the CDR3, is DAGVTQSPTHLIKTRGQQVTLRCSPKSGHDTVSWYQQALGQGPQFIFQYYEEEERQRGNFPDRFSGHQFPNYSSELNVNALLLGDSALYLCASSLTLKNTIYFGEGSWLTVV.